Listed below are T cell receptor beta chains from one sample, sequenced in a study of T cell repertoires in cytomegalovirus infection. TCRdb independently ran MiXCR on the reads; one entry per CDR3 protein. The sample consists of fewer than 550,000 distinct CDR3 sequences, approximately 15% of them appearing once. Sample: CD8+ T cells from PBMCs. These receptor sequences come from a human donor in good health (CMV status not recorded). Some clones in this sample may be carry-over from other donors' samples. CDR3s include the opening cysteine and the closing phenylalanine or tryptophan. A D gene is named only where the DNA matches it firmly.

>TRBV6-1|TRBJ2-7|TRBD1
CATTPGTGRYEQYF
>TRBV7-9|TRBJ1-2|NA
CASSSRAQPFNYGYTF
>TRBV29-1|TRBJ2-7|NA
CSVEDPSKGAYEQYF
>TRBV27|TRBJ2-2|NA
CASSTLVGAGELFF
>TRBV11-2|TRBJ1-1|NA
CASSQNPGAFF
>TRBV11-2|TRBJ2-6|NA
CASSLAGSDSGANVLTF
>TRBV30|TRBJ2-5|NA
CAWSVRRNQETQYF
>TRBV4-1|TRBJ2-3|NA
CASSQDGGPVVAGTFTDTQYF
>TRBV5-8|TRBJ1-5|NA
CASSPTEWAGDSNQPQHF
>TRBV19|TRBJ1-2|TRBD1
CASRVDRVDGYTF
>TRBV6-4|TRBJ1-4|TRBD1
CASTCTQGVKQEKLFF
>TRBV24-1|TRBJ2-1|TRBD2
CATSDSSGSSYNEQFF
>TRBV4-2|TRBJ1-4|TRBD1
CASSQGQGFEKLFF
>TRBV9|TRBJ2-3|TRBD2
CASSVAGGGGDTQYF
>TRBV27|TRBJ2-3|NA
CASSLSSTDTQYF
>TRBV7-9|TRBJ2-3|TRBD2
CASSGSRWIAGAGTDTQYF
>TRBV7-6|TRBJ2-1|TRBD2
CASSLRTSGHNEQFF
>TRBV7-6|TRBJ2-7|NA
CASSQGPRPLPRPFYEQYF
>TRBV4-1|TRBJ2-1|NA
CASKGLSNNEQFF
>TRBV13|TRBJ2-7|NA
CASSATGREEQYF
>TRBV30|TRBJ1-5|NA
CAWSVGGGQPQHF
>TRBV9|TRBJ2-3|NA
CASSVSGDPSTDTQYF
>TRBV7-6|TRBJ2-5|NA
CAGRVGETQYF
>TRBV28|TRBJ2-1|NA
CASRGYPSYNEQFF
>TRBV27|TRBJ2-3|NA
CASSSKPADTQYF
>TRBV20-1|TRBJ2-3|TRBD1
CSASPRDRGPDTQYF
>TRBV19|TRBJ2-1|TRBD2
CASSLWTSGRVEYNEQFF
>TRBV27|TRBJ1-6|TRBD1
CASSSRTGRKMALHF
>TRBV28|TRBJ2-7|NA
CASTLRGSSYEQYF
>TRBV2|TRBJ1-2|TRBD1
CASWKGDRIPSDYTF
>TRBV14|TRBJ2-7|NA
CASSQETGLRDDEQYF
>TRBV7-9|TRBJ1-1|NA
CASSLEGQFMNTEAFF